The present entry profiles one TCR beta chain with its context. Its matching antigen is unknown. The data were taken from a study of CD8 T cells in Susac syndrome. Study-wide results and caveats: The study's TCR sequencing and HLA analysis covered a relatively small number of individuals, and the study acknowledged this. Susac CD8+ clonal expansion peaked in TEMRA cells and active patients. Susac-specific public clones numbered more than 15 in total CD8+ repertoires (and a few in CD8+ TEMRA repertoires).

With V trimmed by 0 bases and J by 7 bases, 5 bases remained unmatched. Looked up from germline, CDR1 is LGHNA and CDR2 is YNFKEQ. The CDR3 runs 16 residues. About 0.45 to 1 ug RNA was reverse transcribed with random hexamers. A single record per CDR3 protein comes from TCRdb applying MiXCR to the immunoSEQ multiplex PCR reads. The table includes more than 95,000 distinct CDR3 sequences, more than 90% detected once. The source material was CD8+ T cells from PBMCs. The chain is built from TRBV4-2 and TRBJ2-1; 11 bases fit TRBD2. This TCR was recovered from a human donor with Susac syndrome. The CDR3 sequence is CASSQDLAGGSNEQFF. The CDR3 region has the DNA TGTGCCAGCAGCCAAGACCTAGCGGGGGGCTCTAATGAGCAGTTCTTC.